These 25 T cell receptor beta chains came from one sample sequenced in a study. MiXCR was run by TCRdb on the 5' RACE reads, yielding one entry per CDR3 protein. The table shows approximately 12,000 distinct CDR3 sequences, with 40% to 55% occurring only once. Specimen: tumor-infiltrating naive CD4+ T cells sorted from the breast tumor. As to subset: naive CD4+ T cells, CD4+CD45RA+CD25-. The source of these receptors is a female donor with breast cancer.

This chain links TRBV20-1 with TRBJ2-1, with D perhaps given as TRBD1 or TRBD2 (6 bases each). This CDR3 is 21 amino acids long. The V end lost 0 bases, the J end lost 1 base, and 28 bases lay between the germline ends. In germline, CDR1 is DFQATT, CDR2 SNEGSKA (reference sequence). The CDR3 DNA follows: TGCAGTGCTAGAGATCTCGGCGGGACACCCGCCCAGCGTAGTTCCTACAATGAGCAGTTCTTC. Amino acid sequence: CSARDLGGTPAQRSSYNEQFF.

The genes are TRBV5-4 and TRBJ1-2, with TRBD1 identical over 10 bases. V lost 4 bases and J lost 0; bases outside the gene matches: 6. This CDR3 region has 16 residues. From germline, CDR1 is SGHNT and CDR2 YYREEE (reference sequence). The DNA for the CDR3 is TGTGCCAGCAGCCCCCGGACAGGGGGGGCTAACTATGGCTACACCTTC. Translation: CASSPRTGGANYGYTF.

The chain combines TRBV4-2 with TRBJ2-5; 7 bases align to TRBD2. This CDR3 spans 16 amino acids. In germline, CDR1 is LGHNA, CDR2 YNFKEQ. V gave up 1 base and J gave up 2 bases; unmatched junction bases: 7. The CDR3 DNA sequence: TGTGCCAGCAGCCAAGCGTCCGGGCGGGGGCAAGAGACCCAGTACTTC. Translation gives CASSQASGRGQETQYF.

The J gene is TRBJ2-2, the V gene TRBV6-2 or TRBV6-3; D not resolved. CDR1 is MNHEY and CDR2 is SVGEGT in the germline V gene. CDR3 length: 15 residues. With 8 bases removed from V and 0 bases from J, the gap between germline ends came to 13 bases. The CDR3 loop is CASLGRTPNTGELFF. In nucleotides, the CDR3 is TGTGCCAGCCTCGGGCGGACCCCGAACACCGGGGAGCTGTTTTTT.

This clonotype was counted only a few times. The chain's CDR3 is CASSRDSGWYEQYF. The CDR3, as DNA: TGTGCCAGCAGCCGGGACAGCGGGTGGTACGAGCAGTACTTC. This rearrangement joins TRBV7-9 to TRBJ2-7; the D gene is possibly TRBD1 (7 bases). The ends were cut back, 5 bases at V and 4 bases at J, with 15 bases in the middle. Germline V CDR1 and CDR2: SEHNR, FQNEAQ (reference sequence). CDR3 size: 14 residues.

By share, this clonotype ranks as medium-sized (0.01 to 0.1%). This chain joins TRBV6-5 and TRBJ2-7; possible D gene TRBD1, 5 bases. Germline V gene lookup returns CDR1 MNHEY and CDR2 SVGAGI. The CDR3 covers 14 residues. This chain's CDR3 is CASRRGSGSSEQYV. CDR3 bases: TGTGCCAGCAGAAGGGGTAGTGGTTCCTCCGAGCAGTACGTC.

This chain connects TRBV7-6 to TRBJ2-7, with D hard to call. CDR1 SGHVS and CDR2 FNYEAQ come from the germline V gene. The CDR3 is 12 residues long. V lost 7 bases and J lost 3, with 10 bases in between. In DNA form, the CDR3 reads TGTGCCAGCACAGACGACGTCTACGAGCAGTACTTC. Translating it yields CASTDDVYEQYF.

The CDR3 region is CASSLALPSGANVLTF. DNA of the CDR3: TGTGCCAGCAGCTTAGCTCTCCCCTCTGGGGCCAACGTCCTGACTTTC. The chain combines TRBV7-2 with TRBJ2-6, with unresolved D. The CDR3 has 16 amino acids. Germline loops: CDR1 SGHTA, CDR2 FQGNSA. Trimming removed 0 bases from V and 0 bases from J, with 6 bases in between.

Remarks on this clonotype: The junction does not match germline at one end; this may be a read error. The rearrangement joins TRBV12-3 or TRBV12-4 to TRBJ1-2; D is undetermined. The CDR3 runs to 13 residues. The CDR3 spells CASSFRSELGYAF. CDR3 bases: TGTGCCAGCAGTTTCCGGTCAGAACTTGGCTACGCCTTC.

The chain joins TRBV5-1 to TRBJ2-1; the match to TRBD2 covers 9 bases. The length of the CDR3 is 15 residues. CDR1 and CDR2 from the germline V gene are SGHRS and YFSETQ. Trimming removed 0 bases from V and 2 bases from J; junction bases left unmatched: 0. Here the CDR3 reads CASSLGLAAYNEQFF. Written as DNA, the CDR3 is TGCGCCAGCAGCTTGGGACTAGCGGCCTACAATGAGCAGTTCTTC.

The chain's CDR3 is CASNTVGQPQHF. DNA for the CDR3: TGTGCCAGCAATACAGTCGGGCAGCCCCAGCATTTT. The V gene is TRBV6-5, the J gene TRBJ1-5; D gene uncertain. CDR1 and CDR2 from the germline V gene are MNHEY and SVGAGI. This CDR3 has 12 amino acids. With 7 bases removed from V and 7 bases from J, the gap between germline ends came to 11 bases.

This CDR3 reads CASSLWVTGELFF. The CDR3 DNA is TGTGCCAGCAGCTTATGGGTGACCGGGGAGCTGTTTTTT. This rearrangement joins TRBV7-2 to TRBJ2-2; no reliable D call. Germline CDR1 and CDR2: SGHTA and FQGNSA. CDR3 length: 13 amino acids. Trimming shortened V by 2 bases and J by 5 bases, and 6 bases separated the two germline ends.

This clonotype was observed a handful of times. The rearrangement joins TRBV5-1 to TRBJ1-3, with D unresolved. Germline V gene lookup returns CDR1 SGHRS and CDR2 YFSETQ. The germline V and J ends were trimmed by 0 bases and 0 bases, with 13 bases remaining between them. CDR3 length: 17 residues. CDR3 in amino acids: CASSLDVGLSSGNTIYF. CDR3 sequence (DNA): TGCGCCAGCAGCTTGGACGTAGGCCTTAGCTCTGGAAACACCATATATTTT.

This chain connects TRBV5-1 to TRBJ2-7, with 8 bases that match TRBD1. The CDR3 is 16 residues long. Losses at the gene ends were 4 bases for V and 0 bases for J; bases not matched to a gene: 9. Germline V lookup: CDR1 SGHRS, CDR2 YFSETQ. The CDR3 coding sequence is TGCGCCAGCAGCCAACAGCGGACAGGGCTCTCCTACGAGCAGTACTTC. This translates into CASSQQRTGLSYEQYF.

V and J are TRBV20-1 and TRBJ1-5, with a weak D call TRBD1 (5 bases). V lost 6 bases and J lost 1, with 25 bases in between. Germline-derived CDR1 and CDR2 are DFQATT and SNEGSKA (reference sequence). The CDR3 extends over 18 amino acids. The CDR3 sequence is CSAGIGAGRRGSNQPQHF. The CDR3 bases are TGCAGTGCCGGGATTGGGGCGGGTCGCCGCGGGAGCAATCAGCCCCAGCATTTT.

This chain joins TRBV4-1 and TRBJ2-7, with 10 positions matching TRBD2. The CDR3 length is 17 residues. From germline, CDR1 is MGHRA and CDR2 YSYEKL. V dropped 0 bases and J dropped 0; count of bases not matched to a gene: 5. The CDR3 sequence is CASSQDVGTSASYEQYF. CDR3 DNA sequence: TGCGCCAGCAGCCAAGATGTAGGGACTAGCGCCTCCTACGAGCAGTACTTC.

CDR3 in DNA: TGCAGCGTTGAAGGAGGGAACTCTGGAAACACCATATATTTT. Protein: CSVEGGNSGNTIYF. V usage is TRBV29-1 and J usage is TRBJ1-3; D is undetermined. Germline CDR1 reads SQVTM; CDR2 reads ANQGSEA. Trimming took off 1 base at V and 0 bases at J, with 7 bases between the two ends. This CDR3 region has 14 residues. The entire variable domain, with the rest obtained from reference TRBV29-1 and TRBJ1-3, is as follows: SAVISQKPSRDICQRGTSLTIQCQVDSQVTMMFWYRQQPGQSLTLIATANQGSEATYESGFVIDKFPISRPNLTFSTLTVSNMSPEDSSIYLCSVEGGNSGNTIYFGEGSWLTVV.

This rearrangement joins TRBV7-3 to TRBJ1-2, with D unresolved. CDR3 length equals 12 residues. CDR1 and CDR2 (germline): SGHTA, FQGTGA. V was shortened by 2 bases and J by 7 bases, with 8 bases between the two germline ends. The CDR3 DNA reads as TGTGCCAGCAGCTTAGGAGACCGTGGCTACACCTTC. It encodes CASSLGDRGYTF.

This clonotype was recorded a few times. The chain links TRBV5-6 to TRBJ1-2; no definite D call. The CDR3 runs to 13 residues. V was clipped by 0 bases and J by 7 bases, with 10 bases between them. The germline CDR1 and CDR2 sequences are SGHDT and YYEEEE. This CDR3 is CASSLVSGSGYTF. The CDR3 DNA reads as TGTGCCAGCAGCTTGGTTTCTGGGTCTGGCTACACCTTC.

Worth noting for this clonotype: The junction departs from the called germline gene at one end, perhaps through a read error. This chain joins TRBV15 and TRBJ1-6; 7 bases agree with TRBD1. In germline, CDR1 is LNHNV, CDR2 YYDKDF (reference sequence). CDR3 length: 15 amino acids. CDR3 sequence: CAASRADRVYSPLHF. The CDR3 DNA follows: TGTGCCGCCAGCAGAGCCGACAGGGTGTATTCACCCCTCCACTTT. Looking up the rest from reference TRBV15 and TRBJ1-6 gives the full variable domain: DAMVIQNPRYQVTQFGKPVTLSCSQTLNHNVMYWYQQKSSQAPKLLFHYYDKDFNNEADTPDNFQSRRPNTSFCFLDIRSPGLGDTAMYLCAASRADRVYSPLHFGNGTRLTVT.

This chain joins TRBV7-6 and TRBJ2-1; D possibly corresponds to TRBD1 (6 bases). The CDR3 is made up of 11 amino acids. Looked up from germline, CDR1 is SGHVS and CDR2 is FNYEAQ. V dropped 4 bases and J dropped 14 bases, with 12 bases sitting between them. Written as DNA, the CDR3 is TGTGCCAGCAGCTACAGGGAGAAGGAGTTCTTC. This sequence encodes CASSYREKEFF.

This clonotype is medium-sized. The chain is built from TRBV6-6 and TRBJ1-5; no reliable D call. Germline CDR1 and CDR2: MNHNY and SVGAGI (reference sequence). V lost 4 bases, J lost 0 bases, and 7 bases lay in between. The CDR3 extends over 14 amino acids. In DNA form, the CDR3 reads TGTGCCAGCAGTTCCTCGGATAGCAATCAGCCCCAGCATTTT. It codes for CASSSSDSNQPQHF.

The CDR3 coding sequence is TGCGCCAGCAGCTTGGACTCCGAAAAGACCCAGTACTTC. It yields the protein CASSLDSEKTQYF. V and J are TRBV5-1 and TRBJ2-5; no clear D gene. Trimming shortened V by 0 bases and J by 6 bases, and 9 bases separated the two germline ends. Germline values: CDR1 SGHRS, CDR2 YFSETQ. The CDR3 has 13 amino acids.

The chain is built from TRBV4-3 and TRBJ1-4; D might be TRBD1 (5 bases). V was clipped by 4 bases and J by 7 bases, with 13 bases between them. There are 14 residues in the CDR3. Germline V CDR1 and CDR2: LGHNA, YSLEER. This CDR3 reads CASSRLGDGEKLFF. CDR3 DNA: TGCGCCAGCAGCCGGCTGGGGGACGGTGAAAAACTGTTTTTT.

The rearrangement joins TRBV4-3 to TRBJ1-2; 7 nucleotides line up with TRBD1. V was pared by 2 bases and J by 6 bases, with 9 bases of the junction left unmatched. Germline CDR1 LGHNA, CDR2 YSLEER. The CDR3 is 15 residues long. CDR3: CASSQSGSRGDGYTF. DNA of the CDR3: TGCGCCAGCAGCCAATCAGGGTCCAGGGGGGATGGCTACACCTTC.